This T cell receptor (beta chain) was found in a study of cytomegalovirus exposure and HLA in healthy donors. Study-wide background: In terms of ancestry, the Caucasian-associated cluster contained around 79% of the approximately 400 genotyped donors.

Germline V gene sequence: CDR1 WSHSY, CDR2 SAAADI. The CDR3 totals 14 residues. The ends lost 1 base at V and 9 bases at J; junction bases unmatched: 4. Study results and limitations: At a 0.05 false discovery rate, a later analysis found approximately 17,000 TCR beta sequences to be associated with HLA alleles. Associated with cytomegalovirus, according to the listing, were 150 to 200 TCR beta chains.

PCR was performed using 60 Vbeta and 13 Jbeta primers. TCRdb keeps only in-frame clones here, not all; method: immunoSEQ multiplex PCR. The sample includes 85,000 to 130,000 clones, around 9.1% of them seen just once. Concerning this clone: Its cognate antigen is unknown.

V usage is TRBV10-2 and J usage is TRBJ2-1, with 9 bases aligning to TRBD1. The clonotype comes from a man aged 35 to 55 in good health and CMV-seropositive. Sample: PBMCs. Here the CDR3 DNA reads TGCGCCAGCAGTGAGTGGGACAGGGATCTTGAGCAGTTCTTC. This encodes CASSEWDRDLEQFF.